The 32 T cell receptor beta chains presented below share a single source sample, sequenced in a study of control samples from healthy donors and cancer patients. The table came from immunoSEQ multiplex PCR; TCRdb's copy has only in-frame clones and leaves some out. The table has around 140,000 clones, about 90% seen once. Sequenced input: blood. Every receptor here comes from a woman in her forties or fifties in good health.

The chain is built from TRBV5-1 and TRBJ2-3; TRBD1 agrees at 10 bases. There are 14 residues in the CDR3. Trimming took 5 bases from V and 4 from J; bases not matched to a gene: 4. Germline CDR1 reads SGHRS; CDR2 reads YFSETQ. The DNA of the CDR3 is TGCGCCAGCAGAGGGACAGGGGAGGCAGATACGCAGTATTTT. It yields the protein CASRGTGEADTQYF.

This chain joins TRBV11-3 and TRBJ2-3; TRBD2 agrees at 10 bases. This CDR3 is built from 16 residues. CDR1 is SGHNT, CDR2 YENEEA, per germline. Trimming removed 5 bases from V and 0 bases from J; junction bases left unmatched: 5. CDR3 sequence (DNA): TGTGCCAGCAGCCCAGGACTAGCGGAAAGCACAGATACGCAGTATTTT. This encodes CASSPGLAESTDTQYF. The whole variable domain, filled in from reference TRBV11-3 and TRBJ2-3, reads EAGVVQSPRYKIIEKKQPVAFWCNPISGHNTLYWYLQNLGQGPELLIRYENEEAVDDSQLPKDRFSAERLKGVDSTLKIQPAELGDSAVYLCASSPGLAESTDTQYFGPGTRLTVL.

The chain links TRBV27 to TRBJ2-7; D not resolved. CDR3 length: 14 amino acids. From germline, CDR1 is MNHEY and CDR2 SMNVEV (reference sequence). The V gene lost 2 bases and the J gene lost 1 base, with 9 bases spanning the gap. CDR3 amino acids: CASSLVLGSYEQYF. The CDR3, as DNA: TGTGCCAGCAGTTTAGTGTTAGGGTCCTACGAGCAGTACTTC.

This clone occurred once. The rearrangement links TRBV6-5 to TRBJ1-2; 9 bases match TRBD1. The CDR3 runs to 13 residues. V lost 6 bases to trimming and J lost 8 bases; unmatched junction nucleotides: 7. Germline V gene lookup returns CDR1 MNHEY and CDR2 SVGAGI. DNA for the CDR3: TGTGCCAGCAGGCGGGACAGGGAAAGCGGCTACACCTTC. Amino acids: CASRRDRESGYTF.

As to this clone: The same CDR3 is also encoded by other DNA sequences in this sample. The chain couples TRBV5-1 to TRBJ1-6; possible D gene TRBD1, 5 bases. The V gene lost 4 bases and the J gene lost 11 bases, with 16 bases spanning the gap. The germline gives CDR1 SGHRS, CDR2 YFSETQ. CDR3 length: 14 amino acids. CDR3 sequence reads: CASSPGLAGAPLHF. The CDR3 coding sequence is TGCGCCAGCAGCCCGGGACTCGCTGGCGCACCCCTCCACTTT.

The chain links TRBV7-8 to TRBJ2-7; the D call may be TRBD1 or TRBD2 (5 bases each). The CDR3 runs 13 residues. Germline V lookup: CDR1 SGHVS, CDR2 FQNEAQ. Trimming removed 4 bases at V and 6 bases at J, with 13 bases between. CDR3 residues: CASSSSPGREQYF. DNA for the CDR3: TGTGCCAGCAGCTCGTCCCCGGGACGCGAGCAGTACTTC.

This clone appeared a single time. The rearrangement joins TRBV5-1 to TRBJ2-3; the D gene is possibly TRBD2 (6 bases). This CDR3 region has 14 residues. Germline-derived CDR1 and CDR2 are SGHRS and YFSETQ. V lost 4 bases to trimming and J lost 4 bases, with 13 bases between them. CDR3 sequence: CASSGGNSPDTQYF. The CDR3, as DNA: TGCGCCAGCAGCGGAGGGAATAGTCCAGATACGCAGTATTTT.

V gene TRBV6-5 combines with J gene TRBJ2-7; TRBD1 agrees at 11 bases. Trimming at V came to 5 bases and at J to 3 bases, leaving 3 bases not matched to a gene. CDR1 MNHEY and CDR2 SVGAGI come from the germline V gene. This CDR3 is built from 14 residues. CDR3: CASSRGTGGYEQYF. CDR3 DNA: TGTGCCAGCAGTAGGGGGACAGGGGGCTACGAGCAGTACTTC.

V usage is TRBV11-2 and J usage is TRBJ2-2, with D perhaps matching TRBD1 or TRBD2 (5 bases each). This CDR3 has 12 residues. V was clipped by 5 bases and J by 10 bases, with 11 bases between them. Per the germline V gene, CDR1 is SGHAT and CDR2 is FQNNGV. This CDR3 is CASSARGEELFF. DNA of the CDR3: TGTGCCAGCAGCGCACGAGGGGAGGAGCTGTTTTTT.

The chain joins TRBV5-1 to TRBJ2-1; TRBD2 aligns across 15 bases. Germline values: CDR1 SGHRS, CDR2 YFSETQ. The CDR3 runs 17 residues. The ends lost 4 bases at V and 4 bases at J; junction bases unmatched: 6. This CDR3 is CASSPGLAGGLYNEQFF. DNA for the CDR3: TGCGCCAGCAGCCCCGGACTAGCGGGAGGGCTTTACAATGAGCAGTTCTTC.

V is TRBV15 and J is TRBJ1-2, with 10 bases lining up with TRBD1. Germline V lookup: CDR1 LNHNV, CDR2 YYDKDF (reference sequence). CDR3 length: 15 residues. With V trimmed by 1 base and J by 8 bases, 7 bases remained unmatched. Here the CDR3 reads CATSRVGLTGGGYTF. The CDR3 DNA follows: TGTGCCACCAGCAGAGTTGGTTTGACAGGGGGCGGCTACACCTTC.

V gene TRBV9 combines with J gene TRBJ2-7; 11 bases align to TRBD2. V was pared by 2 bases and J by 5 bases, with 6 bases of the junction left unmatched. There are 15 residues in the CDR3. Germline V gives CDR1 SGDLS, CDR2 YYNGEE. In DNA, the CDR3 is TGTGCCAGCAGCGTTGGAACTAGCGGGAGCCACGAGCAGTACTTC. Amino acid sequence: CASSVGTSGSHEQYF.

The chain is built from TRBV6-5 and TRBJ1-1; perhaps TRBD1 as D (5 bases). The CDR3 length is 14 residues. Germline V lookup: CDR1 MNHEY, CDR2 SVGAGI. The V gene lost 6 bases and the J gene lost 1 base, with 12 bases spanning the gap. The CDR3 nucleotides are TGTGCCAGCAGCTTAACCGGGACGAACACTGAAGCTTTCTTT. Translation gives CASSLTGTNTEAFF.

The chain is built from TRBV9 and TRBJ2-1, with D possibly being TRBD1 (6 bases). With 0 bases removed from V and 2 bases from J, the gap between germline ends came to 9 bases. Germline V gene sequence: CDR1 SGDLS, CDR2 YYNGEE. This CDR3 spans 15 amino acids. DNA for the CDR3: TGTGCCAGCAGCGTAGAACAGGGAACCTACAATGAGCAGTTCTTC. Translation gives CASSVEQGTYNEQFF.

The chain combines TRBV6-1 with TRBJ2-1, with D hard to call. Germline V gene sequence: CDR1 MNHNS, CDR2 SASEGT. The CDR3 extends over 16 amino acids. V was shortened by 1 base and J by 0 bases, with 10 bases between the two germline ends. The CDR3 DNA reads TGTGCCAGCAGTGAAGGACGTCTCAGCTCCTACAATGAGCAGTTCTTC. It yields the protein CASSEGRLSSYNEQFF.

V usage is TRBV15 and J usage is TRBJ1-1; TRBD1 is a possible D gene (5 bases). This CDR3 has 15 residues. Between the trimmed V and J ends, which lost 2 bases and 1 base, there was a span of 11 bases. Germline V gene data show CDR1 as LNHNV and CDR2 as YYDKDF (reference sequence). DNA of the CDR3: TGTGCCACCAGCAGATCACCTGGGGGGAACACTGAAGCTTTCTTT. Translated, it gives CATSRSPGGNTEAFF.

The chain recombines TRBV5-6 with TRBJ2-3; D unresolved. This CDR3 spans 14 amino acids. Trimming stripped 3 bases from V and 0 bases from J, with 8 bases between. Germline loops: CDR1 SGHDT, CDR2 YYEEEE. The CDR3 DNA is TGTGCCAGCAGCTCTACTGGCAGCACAGATACGCAGTATTTT. It translates to CASSSTGSTDTQYF.

The gene calls are TRBV10-1 and TRBJ1-1; D gene uncertain. The CDR3 has 16 residues. Germline CDR1 is WNHNN and CDR2 is SYGVQD (reference sequence). Trimming cost V 4 bases and J 5 bases, with 20 bases left between them. The DNA for the CDR3 is TGCGCCAGCAGTGGAGGGTTTCGGGCCCGAGGAACTGAAGCTTTCTTT. Protein sequence: CASSGGFRARGTEAFF.

The chain is built from TRBV28 and TRBJ1-2, with no clear D. V dropped 6 bases and J dropped 4 bases, with 15 bases sitting between them. CDR3 length: 14 amino acids. Germline lookup yields CDR1 MDHEN and CDR2 SYDVKM. CDR3 sequence reads: CASRSPPEGYGYTF. In DNA, the CDR3 is TGTGCCAGCAGATCACCACCCGAGGGCTATGGCTACACCTTC.

V and J are TRBV5-1 and TRBJ2-7; no definite D call. Germline assignment: CDR1 SGHRS and CDR2 YFSETQ. Trimming removed 0 bases from V and 6 bases from J, with 16 bases in between. The CDR3 spans 15 residues. CDR3 region: CASSLGPRGFGEQYF. CDR3 nucleotide sequence: TGCGCCAGCAGCTTGGGTCCACGTGGGTTCGGCGAGCAGTACTTC.

This clone was detected only once. The gene calls are TRBV19 and TRBJ2-2; D possibly corresponds to TRBD2 (6 bases). The V end lost 5 bases, the J end lost 6 bases, and 16 bases lay between the germline ends. CDR3 length equals 15 residues. Germline lookup yields CDR1 LNHDA and CDR2 SQIVND (reference sequence). The CDR3 DNA is TGTGCCAGTAGTCTCGGTGGAGGGCCCGCCGGGGAGCTGTTTTTT. Protein sequence: CASSLGGGPAGELFF.

The chain couples TRBV5-1 to TRBJ2-5; tentatively, D is TRBD2 (5 bases). The germline V gene encodes CDR1 SGHRS and CDR2 YFSETQ. The CDR3 is 13 amino acids. V was pared by 4 bases and J by 4 bases, with 11 bases between. The CDR3 DNA reads as TGCGCCAGCAGCCGGGGATCCCCAGAGACCCAGTACTTC. Translated, it gives CASSRGSPETQYF.

The V and J genes are TRBV10-3 and TRBJ1-2; D is uncertain. The V end was cut by 4 bases, the J end by 4 bases, with 4 bases between. Looked up from germline, CDR1 is ENHRY and CDR2 is SYGVKD. The CDR3 is 11 residues long. The CDR3 DNA reads as TGTGCCATCAGTGGCCCCTATGGCTACACCTTC. This translates into CAISGPYGYTF.

The CDR3 DNA follows: TGTGCCAGCACTGTGGCTTCTCAGCCCCAGCATTTT. Translating it yields CASTVASQPQHF. V usage is TRBV2 and J usage is TRBJ1-5; no clear D. The CDR3 is 12 residues long. CDR1 is SNHLY, CDR2 FYNNEI, per germline. The germline V and J ends were trimmed by 7 bases and 6 bases, with 10 bases remaining between them.

V usage is TRBV27 and J usage is TRBJ2-3; a possible D gene is TRBD2 (7 bases). CDR3 length: 15 residues. Germline assignment: CDR1 MNHEY and CDR2 SMNVEV (reference sequence). The V and J ends lost 4 bases and 5 bases respectively, with 16 bases between them. CDR3 nucleotide sequence: TGTGCCAGCAGTTCAACAGGGAGGGCCGTAGATACGCAGTATTTT. Its protein is CASSSTGRAVDTQYF.

The chain recombines TRBV12-3 or TRBV12-4 with TRBJ1-2; possibly TRBD1 for D (5 bases). V lost 7 bases and J lost 4, with 13 bases in between. The CDR3 is 13 residues long. The CDR3 nucleotides read TGTGCCAGCACAGGCCAGGGAGGCTATGGCTACACCTTC. Its protein is CASTGQGGYGYTF.

The gene calls are TRBV6-5 and TRBJ1-5; 8 nucleotides align to TRBD1. V lost 6 bases, J lost 7 bases, and 11 bases stayed unmatched. The CDR3 totals 15 residues. Germline V lookup: CDR1 MNHEY, CDR2 SVGAGI. The CDR3 sequence: CASRAGQAISQPQHF. CDR3 nucleotide sequence: TGTGCCAGCAGGGCGGGACAGGCCATTAGCCAGCCCCAGCATTTT.

This clone was seen a few times. V and J are TRBV4-1 and TRBJ1-5, with D maybe TRBD1 (5 bases). Germline V lookup: CDR1 MGHRA, CDR2 YSYEKL. The CDR3 runs to 15 residues. Trimming removed 3 bases at V and 4 bases at J, with 13 bases between. The CDR3 nucleotides read TGCGCCAGCAGCCAGTTGCTAGGGGCGAATCAGCCCCAGCATTTT. The encoded protein is CASSQLLGANQPQHF.

The chain links TRBV11-2 to TRBJ1-1; 10 nucleotides line up with TRBD1. Germline CDR1 SGHAT, CDR2 FQNNGV. The V gene end was trimmed by 1 base and the J gene end by 6 bases; junction bases not matched to a gene: 11. CDR3 length equals 17 residues. The CDR3: CASSLVTGGLTTAEAFF. CDR3 sequence (DNA): TGTGCCAGCAGCTTAGTGACAGGGGGCTTAACAACTGCTGAAGCTTTCTTT.

This clone was observed a single time. V usage is TRBV12-3 or TRBV12-4 and J usage is TRBJ1-2, with D perhaps matching TRBD1 (6 bases). Trimming left V 4 bases short and J 4 bases short, with 10 bases between. The CDR3 sequence is 13 residues long. The CDR3 sequence is CASSWSGAYGYTF. The CDR3 coding sequence is TGTGCCAGCAGTTGGTCAGGGGCCTATGGCTACACCTTC.

This clone was seen a single time. The rearrangement joins TRBV19 to TRBJ1-1, with 8 nucleotides matching TRBD1. The germline V gene encodes CDR1 LNHDA and CDR2 SQIVND (reference sequence). V shed 7 bases, J shed 3 bases, and the junction held 10 bases outside the gene matches. This CDR3 spans 15 amino acids. CDR3: CASKRGQGGYTEAFF. The CDR3 DNA is TGTGCCAGTAAGAGAGGACAGGGAGGTTACACTGAAGCTTTCTTT.

V and J are TRBV4-2 and TRBJ1-3, with D possibly being TRBD1 (5 bases). With 4 bases removed from V and 0 bases from J, the gap between germline ends came to 13 bases. CDR3 length: 16 amino acids. The germline gives CDR1 LGHNA, CDR2 YNFKEQ. CDR3 region: CASSPSPGTSGNTIYF. For the CDR3, the DNA is TGTGCCAGCAGCCCCTCCCCCGGGACCTCTGGAAACACCATATATTTT.